The 8 T cell receptor beta chains presented below share a single source sample, sequenced in a study of post-analysis software for immune sequencing data. These receptors lack a known antigen. Unique molecular identifiers had been added to the TCR beta cDNA libraries. TCRdb used MiXCR to reprocess the PCR reads, holding one entry per CDR3 protein. Among approximately 770,000 distinct CDR3 sequences, roughly 50% were seen once, and the ten largest hold roughly 4.4%. Study-level findings and limits: Controls showed lower frequencies than patients for a handful of TRBV segments, and TRBV5-6, TRBV5-1 and TRBV20-1 were among these.

Sequencing used blood. The receptors derive from a girl under 18 with multiple sclerosis.

The rearrangement uses TRBV12-3 or TRBV12-4 and TRBJ2-1, with 8 nucleotides matching TRBD2. This CDR3 contains 16 residues. Trimming at V came to 6 bases and at J to 2 bases, leaving 9 bases not matched to a gene. This CDR3 reads CASSPRRSGTYNEQFF. The CDR3 nucleotides are TGTGCCAGCAGCCCCCGTCGTAGCGGGACCTACAATGAGCAGTTCTTC.

The chain combines TRBV4-3 with TRBJ2-2; 9 bases line up with TRBD1. This CDR3 has 16 residues. Unmatched junction bases numbered 5, after V lost 3 bases and J lost 3 bases. Germline values: CDR1 LGHNA, CDR2 YSLEER. The CDR3 coding sequence is TGCGCCAGCAGCCAGGACAGGGGCGCACACACCGGGGAGCTGTTTTTT. Protein sequence: CASSQDRGAHTGELFF.

This chain joins TRBV18 and TRBJ1-5; D gene ambiguous. Germline V gives CDR1 KGHSH, CDR2 LQKENI. There are 15 residues in the CDR3. The V end was cut by 5 bases, the J end by 0 bases, with 11 bases between. CDR3 nucleotide sequence: TGTGCCAGCTCAACCGGGAGGGCTAGCAATCAGCCCCAGCATTTT. This translates into CASSTGRASNQPQHF. The full variable domain, in which reference TRBV18 and TRBJ1-5 provide the parts outside the CDR3, is NAGVMQNPRHLVRRRGQEARLRCSPMKGHSHVYWYRQLPEEGLKFMVYLQKENIIDESGMPKERFSAEFPKEGPSILRIQQVVRGDSAAYFCASSTGRASNQPQHFGDGTRLSIL.

This clonotype has more than one count but fewer than ten. J is TRBJ2-4 and V is TRBV20-1; D might be TRBD2 (5 bases). The assigned J gene may be wrong: the sequence end matches TRBJ2-7 better. Germline CDR1 DFQATT, CDR2 SNEGSKA (reference sequence). The CDR3 is made up of 12 amino acids. CDR3 in amino acids: CSASGLKDEQYF. Written as DNA, the CDR3 is TGCAGTGCTTCCGGACTCAAGGACGAGCAGTACTTC.

The J gene is TRBJ1-6, the V gene TRBV3-1, with 7 bases lining up with TRBD1. CDR3 size: 15 residues. J gave up 11 bases and V 1 base, and 8 bases lay outside the gene matches. Per germline, CDR1 LGHDT and CDR2 YNNKEL (reference sequence). The CDR3 is CASSQVAGGVAPLHF. The CDR3 DNA follows: TGTGCCAGCAGCCAAGTGGCAGGGGGGGTAGCACCCCTCCACTTT.

This clonotype was seen more than once but under ten times. This chain links TRBV20-1 with TRBJ2-7, with TRBD2 identical over 11 bases. CDR3 length: 15 residues. CDR1 DFQATT and CDR2 SNEGSKA come from the germline V gene (reference sequence). V gave up 5 bases and J gave up 6 bases; unmatched junction bases: 12. CDR3 in DNA: TGCAGTGCTCGACCCTTTAGCGGGAGGGCTGGCGAGCAGTACTTC. Residues: CSARPFSGRAGEQYF.

The chain uses TRBV12-3 or TRBV12-4 and TRBJ2-7; weak D call: TRBD1 (6 bases). This CDR3 contains 14 residues. Trimming stripped 6 bases from V and 0 bases from J, with 12 bases between. CDR3 DNA sequence: TGTGCCAGCAGCCCACAGGGTTACTCCTACGAGCAGTACTTC. It translates to CASSPQGYSYEQYF.

The chain joins TRBV4-2 to TRBJ1-4; TRBD1 matches 8 bases. This CDR3 spans 17 amino acids. CDR1 LGHNA and CDR2 YNFKEQ come from the germline V gene. V was clipped by 1 base and J by 7 bases; unmatched bases: 11. In DNA form, the CDR3 reads TGTGCCAGCAGCCAAGGGTCAGGGGGCGAGGTTGGTGAAAAACTGTTTTTT. Protein sequence: CASSQGSGGEVGEKLFF.